This T cell receptor (beta chain) was observed in a study of high-grade serous ovarian cancer treatment subgroups. About the study: Samples averaged roughly 15,000 reads and 6,900 or so unique TCR beta rearrangements. Study-level points and caveats: Higher neoantigen levels went with greater TCR clonal relatedness. Same-patient tumor repertoires overlapped at roughly 0.1 to 0.85; different patients barely overlapped. The analyses considered CDR3 and ignored CDR1 and CDR2.

This CDR3 comprises 14 residues. The V end was cut by 4 bases, the J end by 3 bases, with 9 bases between. Germline V gene data show CDR1 as MNHNS and CDR2 as SASEGT. Turning to this clone: Its specificity is unknown.

Tumor samples were taken before definitive surgery or chemotherapy. Produced via immunoSEQ multiplex PCR; TCRdb's table is partial and in-frame only. This table has some 5,000 clones, 65% to 75% appearing once. Sequenced input: tumor tissue. The clonotype originates from a human patient with high-grade serous ovarian cancer. This rearrangement joins TRBV6-1 to TRBJ1-4; D uncertain. CDR3 region: CASSASWANEKLFF. The DNA for the CDR3 is TGTGCCAGCAGTGCGTCCTGGGCTAATGAAAAACTGTTTTTT.